This is a list of T cell receptor beta chains from one sample in a study of blood T cell repertoires in COVID-19. Libraries were prepared by immunoSEQ multiplex PCR; TCRdb keeps only in-frame clonotypes and omits some of them. The sample lists about 300,000 clones, about 88% occurring once. Specimen: peripheral blood. Every receptor here comes from a human donor with COVID-19, enrolled during active disease. The donor label of this sample is uncertain. Each CDR3 is given with its conserved first and last residue. The order of the fields is D gene, clone size, V gene, J gene, CDR3 protein, CDR3 DNA. D genes are given only for firm matches. Not every row has a clone size; where given, it reads once, few, many or a size class.

d_call: NA; clone_size: once; v_call: TRBV7-2; j_call: TRBJ2-7; cdr3_aa: CASTPGTLFSYEQYF; cdr3_nt: TGTGCCAGCACCCCCGGGACATTGTTCTCCTACGAGCAGTACTTC
d_call: TRBD1; clone_size: NA; v_call: TRBV11-3; j_call: TRBJ2-1; cdr3_aa: CASSLGGGQGAINEQFF; cdr3_nt: TGTGCCAGCAGCTTAGGAGGTGGACAGGGGGCGATCAATGAGCAGTTCTTC
d_call: NA; clone_size: NA; v_call: TRBV30; j_call: TRBJ2-2; cdr3_aa: CAWSAGLLDTGELFF; cdr3_nt: TGTGCCTGGAGTGCAGGGCTCTTAGACACCGGGGAGCTGTTTTTT
d_call: TRBD1; clone_size: NA; v_call: TRBV28; j_call: TRBJ1-6; cdr3_aa: CASSLDRGGSPLHF; cdr3_nt: TGTGCCAGCAGTCTCGACAGGGGAGGATCACCCCTCCACTTT
d_call: NA; clone_size: NA; v_call: TRBV5-1; j_call: TRBJ2-7; cdr3_aa: CASSITTGSYEQYF; cdr3_nt: TGCGCCAGCAGCATCACTACAGGGAGCTACGAGCAGTACTTC
d_call: NA; clone_size: NA; v_call: TRBV4-1; j_call: TRBJ1-1; cdr3_aa: CASSQDPNRETEAFF; cdr3_nt: TGCGCCAGCAGCCAAGATCCAAACAGGGAAACTGAAGCTTTCTTT
d_call: NA; clone_size: NA; v_call: TRBV5-1; j_call: TRBJ1-2; cdr3_aa: CASSLYSTGGVNYGYTF; cdr3_nt: TGCGCCAGCAGCTTATACTCGACGGGGGGTGTCAACTATGGCTACACCTTC
d_call: TRBD1; clone_size: NA; v_call: TRBV5-1; j_call: TRBJ1-1; cdr3_aa: CASSLEAGGNTEAFF; cdr3_nt: TGCGCCAGCAGCTTGGAAGCAGGGGGAAACACTGAAGCTTTCTTT
d_call: TRBD1; clone_size: NA; v_call: TRBV2; j_call: TRBJ1-2; cdr3_aa: CASTRDRDVYGYTF; cdr3_nt: TGTGCCAGCACCCGGGACAGGGATGTCTATGGCTACACCTTC
d_call: TRBD1; clone_size: NA; v_call: TRBV15; j_call: TRBJ2-1; cdr3_aa: CATSRLLDRGSDNEQFF; cdr3_nt: TGTGCCACCAGCCGCCTTTTGGACAGGGGTTCGGACAATGAGCAGTTCTTC
d_call: TRBD2; clone_size: NA; v_call: TRBV9; j_call: TRBJ2-3; cdr3_aa: CASSVDGGRAADTQYF; cdr3_nt: TGTGCCAGCAGCGTAGACGGCGGGAGGGCCGCAGATACGCAGTATTTT
d_call: NA; clone_size: NA; v_call: TRBV2; j_call: TRBJ1-2; cdr3_aa: CASTLGQGFGYTF; cdr3_nt: TGTGCCAGCACCCTGGGGCAGGGGTTTGGCTACACCTTC
d_call: TRBD2; clone_size: NA; v_call: TRBV5-5; j_call: TRBJ2-3; cdr3_aa: CASSLEREGYTQYF; cdr3_nt: TGTGCCAGCAGCTTGGAGCGGGAGGGGTATACGCAGTATTTT
d_call: NA; clone_size: NA; v_call: TRBV6-5; j_call: TRBJ2-6; cdr3_aa: CASRTSSGANVLTF; cdr3_nt: TGTGCCAGCAGAACTAGCTCTGGGGCCAACGTCCTGACTTTC
d_call: NA; clone_size: NA; v_call: TRBV15; j_call: TRBJ2-3; cdr3_aa: CATSRVTAGLAYTQYF; cdr3_nt: TGTGCCACCAGCAGAGTCACGGCGGGGCTGGCGTATACGCAGTATTTT